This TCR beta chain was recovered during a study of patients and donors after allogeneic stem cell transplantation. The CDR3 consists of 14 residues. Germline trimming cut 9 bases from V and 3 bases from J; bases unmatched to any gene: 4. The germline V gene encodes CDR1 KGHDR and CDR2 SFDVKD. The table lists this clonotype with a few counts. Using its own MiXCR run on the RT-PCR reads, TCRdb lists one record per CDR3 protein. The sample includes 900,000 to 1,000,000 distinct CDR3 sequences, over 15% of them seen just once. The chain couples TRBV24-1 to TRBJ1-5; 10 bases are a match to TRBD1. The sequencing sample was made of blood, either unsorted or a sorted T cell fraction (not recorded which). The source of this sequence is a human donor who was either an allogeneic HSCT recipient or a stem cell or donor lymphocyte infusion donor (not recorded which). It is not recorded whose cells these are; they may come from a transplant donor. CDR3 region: CATAGQGPNQPQHF. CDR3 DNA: TGTGCCACCGCGGGACAGGGGCCCAATCAGCCCCAGCATTTT.